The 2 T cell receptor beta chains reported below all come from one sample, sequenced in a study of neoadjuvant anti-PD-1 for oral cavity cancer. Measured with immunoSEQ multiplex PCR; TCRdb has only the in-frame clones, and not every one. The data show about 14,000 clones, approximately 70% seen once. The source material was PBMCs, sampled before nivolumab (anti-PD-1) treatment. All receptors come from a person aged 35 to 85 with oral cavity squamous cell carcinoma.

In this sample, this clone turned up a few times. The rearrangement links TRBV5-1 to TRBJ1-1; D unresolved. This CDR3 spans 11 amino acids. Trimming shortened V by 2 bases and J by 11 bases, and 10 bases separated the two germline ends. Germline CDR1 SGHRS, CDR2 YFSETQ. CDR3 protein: CASSFEGSAFF. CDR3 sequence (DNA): TGCGCCAGCAGCTTTGAGGGAAGCGCTTTCTTT.

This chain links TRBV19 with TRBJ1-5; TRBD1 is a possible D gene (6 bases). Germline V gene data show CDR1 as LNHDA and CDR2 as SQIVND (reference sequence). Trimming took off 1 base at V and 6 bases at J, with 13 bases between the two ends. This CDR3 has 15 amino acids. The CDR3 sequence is CASSIAGGAVQPQHF. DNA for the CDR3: TGTGCCAGTAGTATAGCTGGGGGGGCCGTTCAGCCCCAGCATTTT.